This T cell receptor beta chain was recovered during a study of vaccination effects on CD4 cells after COVID-19. Study at large: Post-vaccine sample collection fell at a median of 72 days after the second dose.

Germline loops: CDR1 SGHRS, CDR2 YFSETQ. The CDR3 is 15 residues long. V was cut by 0 bases and J by 0 bases, with 8 bases left in between. With roughly 10 days of culture completed, CD4+ T cells were isolated. This person caught SARS-CoV-2 sometime from March to December 2020, and PCR testing confirmed the infection. Participants each got two BNT162b2 or mRNA-1273 vaccine doses. Comment on this clone: Its antigen is not identified.

The data were produced by immunoSEQ multiplex PCR, yet TCRdb's version contains in-frame clones alone and is incomplete. Among around 53,000 clones listed, about 76% were seen once. The chain joins TRBV5-1 to TRBJ2-3; D call uncertain. The source was CD4+ T cells from PBMCs cultured without peptide, collected after COVID-19 vaccination. The sequence came from a human donor who had a prior SARS-CoV-2 infection. This chain's CDR3 is CASSLGETSTDTQYF. The CDR3 nucleotides are TGCGCCAGCAGCTTGGGAGAAACTAGCACAGATACGCAGTATTTT.